This TCR beta chain was captured in a study of blood T cell repertoires in COVID-19. The sample holds one count of this clone. Source study methods: Nucleated cell counts were estimated from reference gene primer amplification. Profiled with immunoSEQ multiplex PCR; TCRdb holds only in-frame clones, not every one. V and J calls and clone size are those listed in that table; D and trimming were worked out from the DNA. Of 250,000 to 350,000 clones listed, 90% were seen once; the top ten hold around 2.7%. V trimming: 1 base; J trimming: 4 bases; junction bases outside the gene matches: 5. This CDR3 is 16 amino acids long. Germline V CDR1 and CDR2: SGHRS, YFSETQ.

This chain uses TRBV5-1 with TRBJ2-2; 9 bases fit TRBD1. Sequencing was done on a sample of PBMCs or T cells enriched from blood (not recorded which). The TCR was taken from a man in his 60s who had recovered from COVID-19. The CDR3 spells CASSLLDRGSTGELFF. The CDR3 DNA reads as TGCGCCAGCAGCTTGTTGGACAGGGGAAGCACCGGGGAGCTGTTTTTT.